This T cell receptor (beta chain) was recorded in a study of cytomegalovirus exposure and HLA in healthy donors. 60 Vbeta and 13 Jbeta primers were used in PCR. Sequencing was performed with immunoSEQ multiplex PCR; in TCRdb, only in-frame clones are kept and a portion is missing. The sample has 80,000 to 100,000 clones, about 69% seen once. About this clone itself: Its antigen is not known.

Regarding the study as a whole: Most TCR sequences were uncommon, yet certain public TCRs appeared in many donors. In an earlier analysis, most TCR beta V segments were productive about 87% or about 30% of the time.

The V end was cut by 5 bases, the J end by 7 bases, with 10 bases between. There are 12 residues in the CDR3. Germline CDR1 is SGDLS and CDR2 is YYNGEE. Sequencing input: PBMCs. The rearrangement joins TRBV9 to TRBJ2-1; possibly TRBD2 for D (5 bases). This sequence was found in a woman aged 18-29 years in good health and CMV-seropositive. CDR3 loop: CASSTEGNEQFF. CDR3 bases: TGTGCCAGCAGTACAGAGGGAAATGAGCAGTTCTTC.